This TCR beta chain came from a study of blood T cell repertoires in COVID-19. Study summary: In each case, the material was cDNA or gDNA derived from T cells, B-cell-depleted T cells, or PBMCs.

This clone was seen a few times. TCRdb's copy holds only in-frame clones and misses some; the assay was immunoSEQ multiplex PCR. The sample has about 400,000 clones; 70% to 90% are singletons. Trimming at V came to 7 bases and at J to 5 bases, leaving 5 bases not matched to a gene. The length of the CDR3 is 14 residues. The germline V gene encodes CDR1 WSHSY and CDR2 SAAADI. The V call is TRBV10-2, the J call TRBJ1-4; 9 nucleotides match TRBD1. This sequence was found in a woman in her 30s with acute COVID-19. Source material: PBMCs or T cells enriched from blood (not recorded which). The CDR3, as DNA: TGCGCCAGCACAGATGGACAGGGGAATGAAAAACTGTTTTTT. Its translation: CASTDGQGNEKLFF.